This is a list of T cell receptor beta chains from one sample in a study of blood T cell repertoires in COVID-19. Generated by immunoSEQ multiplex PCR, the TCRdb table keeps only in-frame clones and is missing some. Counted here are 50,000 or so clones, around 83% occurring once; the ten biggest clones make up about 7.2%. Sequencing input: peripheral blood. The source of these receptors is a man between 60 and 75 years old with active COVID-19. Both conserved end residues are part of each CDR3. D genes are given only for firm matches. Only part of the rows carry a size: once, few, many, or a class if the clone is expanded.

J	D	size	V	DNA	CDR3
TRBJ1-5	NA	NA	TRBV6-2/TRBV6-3	TGTGCCAGCAGTCTAGCCGGGGGGCCAAATCAGCCCCAGCATTTT	CASSLAGGPNQPQHF
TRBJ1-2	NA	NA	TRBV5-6	TGTGCCAGCAGCGCCGGACTACGGCAGGGAGGCTACACCTTC	CASSAGLRQGGYTF
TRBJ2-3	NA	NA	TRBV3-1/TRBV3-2	TGTGCCAGCAGCCACCAGGGGGCGGGGGACACAGATACGCAGTATTTT	CASSHQGAGDTDTQYF
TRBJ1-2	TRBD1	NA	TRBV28	TGTGCCAGCAGTCTGTCCCCACAGGGGGCGGATGGCTACACCTTC	CASSLSPQGADGYTF
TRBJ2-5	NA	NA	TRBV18	TGTGCCAGCTCACCACAGACAGGACAAGAGACCCAGTACTTC	CASSPQTGQETQYF
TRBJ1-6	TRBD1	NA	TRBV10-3	TGTGCCATCAGTGAGCCCAGAACAGGGGCGGGAAATTCACCCCTCCACTTT	CAISEPRTGAGNSPLHF
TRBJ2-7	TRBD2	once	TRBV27	TGTGCCAGCAGTGCCTTAGGACTAGCGGGGGCCATTTCCCGTCCCTACGAGCAGTACTTC	CASSALGLAGAISRPYEQYF
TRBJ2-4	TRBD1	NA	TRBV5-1	TGCGCCCAAACAAGGGACAGGGAAGTCGTTGTGGCCAAAAACATTCAGTACTTC	CAQTRDREVVVAKNIQYF
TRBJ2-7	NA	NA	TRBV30	TGTGCCTGGAGAAGGGGGAACTACGAGCAGTACTTC	CAWRRGNYEQYF
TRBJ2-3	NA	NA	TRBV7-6	TGTGCCAGCAGCTTATCGACGGGGGGCAACACAGATACGCAGTATTTT	CASSLSTGGNTDTQYF
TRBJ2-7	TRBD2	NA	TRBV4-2	TGTGCCAGCAGCCAAGAATACGGGACTAGGTCCTACGAGCAGTACTTC	CASSQEYGTRSYEQYF
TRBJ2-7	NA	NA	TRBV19	TGTGCCAGTAGTATGGGGACAACCTACGAGCAGTACTTC	CASSMGTTYEQYF
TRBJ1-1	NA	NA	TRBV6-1	TGTGCCAGCAGTGACATAGGGGGGAACACTGAAGCTTTCTTT	CASSDIGGNTEAFF